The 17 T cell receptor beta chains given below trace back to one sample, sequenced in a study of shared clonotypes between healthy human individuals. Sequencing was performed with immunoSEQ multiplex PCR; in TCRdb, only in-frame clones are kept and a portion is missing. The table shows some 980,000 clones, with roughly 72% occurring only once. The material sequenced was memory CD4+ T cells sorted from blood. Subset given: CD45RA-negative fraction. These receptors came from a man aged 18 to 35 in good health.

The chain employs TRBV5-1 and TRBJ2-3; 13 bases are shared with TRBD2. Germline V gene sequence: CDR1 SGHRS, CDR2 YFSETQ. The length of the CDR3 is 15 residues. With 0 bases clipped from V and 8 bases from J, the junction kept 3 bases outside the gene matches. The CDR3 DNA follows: TGCGCCAGCAGCTTGGGGACTAGCGGGAGAGTTACGCAGTATTTT. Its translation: CASSLGTSGRVTQYF.

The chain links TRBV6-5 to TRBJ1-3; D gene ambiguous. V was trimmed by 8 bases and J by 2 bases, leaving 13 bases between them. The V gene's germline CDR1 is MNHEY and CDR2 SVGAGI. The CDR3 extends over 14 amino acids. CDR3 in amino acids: CASRSVVTGNTIYF. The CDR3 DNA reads TGTGCCAGCCGCTCGGTAGTAACTGGAAACACCATATATTTT.

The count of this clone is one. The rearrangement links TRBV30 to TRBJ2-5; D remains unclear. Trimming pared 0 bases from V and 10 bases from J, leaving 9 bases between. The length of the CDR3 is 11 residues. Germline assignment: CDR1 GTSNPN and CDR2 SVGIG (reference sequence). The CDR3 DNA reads TGTGCCTGGAGTGTCGGAACGGGCCAGTACTTC. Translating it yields CAWSVGTGQYF.

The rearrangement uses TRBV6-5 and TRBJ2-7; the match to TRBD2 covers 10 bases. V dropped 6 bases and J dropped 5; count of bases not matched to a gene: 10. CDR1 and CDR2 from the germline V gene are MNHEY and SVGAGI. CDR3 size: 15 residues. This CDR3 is CASRRGTSESHEQYF. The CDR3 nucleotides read TGTGCCAGCAGGCGAGGGACTAGCGAATCCCACGAGCAGTACTTC.

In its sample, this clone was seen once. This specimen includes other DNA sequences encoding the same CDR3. The CDR3 reads CASGLAGGPYNEQFF. The CDR3 DNA reads TGTGCCAGCGGGCTAGCGGGGGGGCCGTACAATGAGCAGTTCTTC. The chain has TRBV7-2 and TRBJ2-1; 12 positions agree with TRBD2. In germline, CDR1 is SGHTA, CDR2 FQGNSA. V gave up 8 bases and J gave up 4 bases; unmatched junction bases: 6. This CDR3 comprises 15 residues.

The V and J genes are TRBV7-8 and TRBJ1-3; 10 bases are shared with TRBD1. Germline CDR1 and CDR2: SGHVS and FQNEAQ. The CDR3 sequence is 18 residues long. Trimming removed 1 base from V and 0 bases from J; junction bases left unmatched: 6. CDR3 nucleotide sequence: TGTGCCAGCAGCTTAGATGGGACAGGGGTCGCCTCTGGAAACACCATATATTTT. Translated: CASSLDGTGVASGNTIYF.

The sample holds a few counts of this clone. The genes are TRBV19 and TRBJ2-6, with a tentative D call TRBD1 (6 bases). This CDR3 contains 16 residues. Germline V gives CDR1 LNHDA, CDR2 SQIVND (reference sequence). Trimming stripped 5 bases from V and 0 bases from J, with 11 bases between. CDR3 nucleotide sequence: TGTGCCAGTAGTGGGACACTTATCTCTGGGGCCAACGTCCTGACTTTC. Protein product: CASSGTLISGANVLTF.

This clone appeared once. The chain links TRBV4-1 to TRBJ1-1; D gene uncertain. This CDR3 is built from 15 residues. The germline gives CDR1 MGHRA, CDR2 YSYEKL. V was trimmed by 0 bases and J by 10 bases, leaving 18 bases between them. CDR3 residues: CASSQEGDLTLGAFF. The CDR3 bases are TGCGCCAGCAGCCAAGAAGGAGACCTGACCCTGGGAGCTTTCTTT.

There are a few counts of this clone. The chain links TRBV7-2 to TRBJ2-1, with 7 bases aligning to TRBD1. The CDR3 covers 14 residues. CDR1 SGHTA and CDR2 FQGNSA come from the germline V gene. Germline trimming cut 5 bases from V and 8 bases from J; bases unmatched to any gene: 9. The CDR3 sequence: CASSRLKGTDEQFF. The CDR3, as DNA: TGTGCCAGCAGCCGTCTAAAGGGGACAGATGAGCAGTTCTTC.

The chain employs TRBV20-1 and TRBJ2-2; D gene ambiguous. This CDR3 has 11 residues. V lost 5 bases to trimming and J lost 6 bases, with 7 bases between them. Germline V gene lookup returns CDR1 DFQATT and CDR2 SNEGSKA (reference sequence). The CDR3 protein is CSAFSPGELFF. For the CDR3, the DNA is TGCAGTGCTTTTTCCCCCGGGGAGCTGTTTTTT.

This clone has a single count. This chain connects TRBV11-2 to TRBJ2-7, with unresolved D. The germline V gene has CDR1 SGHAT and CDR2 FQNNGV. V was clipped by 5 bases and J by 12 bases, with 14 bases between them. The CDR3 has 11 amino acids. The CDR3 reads CASSPSPAAYF. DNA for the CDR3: TGTGCCAGCAGCCCCTCCCCGGCGGCGTACTTC.

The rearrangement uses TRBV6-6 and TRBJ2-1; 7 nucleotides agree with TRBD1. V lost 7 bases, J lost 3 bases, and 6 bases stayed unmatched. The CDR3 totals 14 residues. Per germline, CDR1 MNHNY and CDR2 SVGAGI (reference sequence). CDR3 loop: CASKGAWVYNEQFF. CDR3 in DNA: TGTGCCAGCAAGGGGGCATGGGTCTACAATGAGCAGTTCTTC.

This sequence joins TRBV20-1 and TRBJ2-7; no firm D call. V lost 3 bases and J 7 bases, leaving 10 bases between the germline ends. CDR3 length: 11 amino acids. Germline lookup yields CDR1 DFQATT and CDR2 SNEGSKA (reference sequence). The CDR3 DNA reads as TGCAGTGCTAGGGTGAGTCAGGAGCAGTACTTC. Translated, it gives CSARVSQEQYF.

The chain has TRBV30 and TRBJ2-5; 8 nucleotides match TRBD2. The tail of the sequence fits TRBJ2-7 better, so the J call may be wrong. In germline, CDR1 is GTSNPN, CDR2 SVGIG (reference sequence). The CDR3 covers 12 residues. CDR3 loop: CAWTRGGYEQYF. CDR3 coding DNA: TGTGCCTGGACACGGGGGGGCTACGAGCAGTACTTC.

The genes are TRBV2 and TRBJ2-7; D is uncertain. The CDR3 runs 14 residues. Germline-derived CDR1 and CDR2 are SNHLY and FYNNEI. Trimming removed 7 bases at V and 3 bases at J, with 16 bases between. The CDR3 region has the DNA TGTGCCAGCACCCCGCGAAGTACCAACTACGAGCAGTACTTC. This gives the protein CASTPRSTNYEQYF.

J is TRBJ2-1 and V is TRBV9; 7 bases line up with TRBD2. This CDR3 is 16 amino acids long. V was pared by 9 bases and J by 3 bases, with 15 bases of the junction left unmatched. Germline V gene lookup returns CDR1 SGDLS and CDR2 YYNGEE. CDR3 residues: CAIYKVWLAVYNEQFF. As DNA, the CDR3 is TGTGCCATTTATAAAGTGTGGCTAGCGGTCTACAATGAGCAGTTCTTC.

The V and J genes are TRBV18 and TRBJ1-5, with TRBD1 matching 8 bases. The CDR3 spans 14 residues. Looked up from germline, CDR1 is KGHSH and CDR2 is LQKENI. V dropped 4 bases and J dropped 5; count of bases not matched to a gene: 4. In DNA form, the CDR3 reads TGTGCCAGCTCACTTTACAGGGGGGATCAGCCCCAGCATTTT. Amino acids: CASSLYRGDQPQHF.